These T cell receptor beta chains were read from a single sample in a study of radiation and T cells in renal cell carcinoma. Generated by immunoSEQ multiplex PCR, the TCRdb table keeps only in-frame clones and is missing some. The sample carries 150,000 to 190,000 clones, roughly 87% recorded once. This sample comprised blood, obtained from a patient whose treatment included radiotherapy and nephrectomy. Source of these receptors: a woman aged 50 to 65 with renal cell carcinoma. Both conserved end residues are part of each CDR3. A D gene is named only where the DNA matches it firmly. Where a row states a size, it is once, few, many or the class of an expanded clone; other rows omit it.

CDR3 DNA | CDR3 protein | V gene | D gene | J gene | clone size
TGTGCCAGCAGTTATCGGACTAGCGGGGCGACCTACGAGCAGTACTTC | CASSYRTSGATYEQYF | TRBV6-5 | TRBD2 | TRBJ2-7 | NA
TGTGCCAGCAGCCAAGATTTTGGGCAGGGGGCGCGTACTGAAGCTTTCTTT | CASSQDFGQGARTEAFF | TRBV4-2 | TRBD1 | TRBJ1-1 | once
TGTGCCAGCACCTTTACTCCAGGGTCGAACACTGAAGCTTTCTTT | CASTFTPGSNTEAFF | TRBV6-1 | NA | TRBJ1-1 | NA
TGTGCCAGCAGCTTAGCTTCCGGGACAGGGGCTGAAGCTTTCTTT | CASSLASGTGAEAFF | TRBV7-2 | TRBD1 | TRBJ1-1 | NA
TGTGCCTGGACCTCGGGCGGCGGGGGATACAATGAGCAGTTCTTC | CAWTSGGGGYNEQFF | TRBV30 | TRBD2 | TRBJ2-1 | NA
TGTGCCAGTAGTAGGTCAGCGAACACTGAAGCTTTCTTT | CASSRSANTEAFF | TRBV19 | NA | TRBJ1-1 | NA
TGCGCCAGCAGCTTGGTGGTAACGGGGAACACTGAAGCTTTCTTT | CASSLVVTGNTEAFF | TRBV5-1 | NA | TRBJ1-1 | NA
TGCGCCAGCAGCCTTTCTAGCGGGGGGAACACAGATACGCAGTATTTT | CASSLSSGGNTDTQYF | TRBV5-1 | TRBD2 | TRBJ2-3 | NA
TGTGCCAGCAGCGCACAGGGGGTGAACCTCGGTGTTGAGTACTTC | CASSAQGVNLGVEYF | TRBV11-2 | TRBD1 | TRBJ2-7 | NA
TGTGCCAGCAGCCCGGGACAGGGAGTAAACATTCAGTACTTC | CASSPGQGVNIQYF | TRBV7-6 | TRBD1 | TRBJ2-4 | NA